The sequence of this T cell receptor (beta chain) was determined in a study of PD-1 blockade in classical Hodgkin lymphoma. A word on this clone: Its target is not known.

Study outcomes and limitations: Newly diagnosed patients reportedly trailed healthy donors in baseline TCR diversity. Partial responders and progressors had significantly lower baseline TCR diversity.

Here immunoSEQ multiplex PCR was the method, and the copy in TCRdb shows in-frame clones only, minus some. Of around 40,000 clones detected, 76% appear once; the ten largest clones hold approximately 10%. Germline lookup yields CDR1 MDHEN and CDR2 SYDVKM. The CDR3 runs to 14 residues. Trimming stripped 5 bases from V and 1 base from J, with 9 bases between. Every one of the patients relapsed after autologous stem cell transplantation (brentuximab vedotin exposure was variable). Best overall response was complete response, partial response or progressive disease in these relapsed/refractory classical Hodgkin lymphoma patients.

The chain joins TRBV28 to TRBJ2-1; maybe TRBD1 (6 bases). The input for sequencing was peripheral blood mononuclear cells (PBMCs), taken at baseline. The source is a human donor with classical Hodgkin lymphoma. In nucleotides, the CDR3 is TGTGCCAGCAGTGCCGGGACATCCTACAATGAGCAGTTCTTC. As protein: CASSAGTSYNEQFF.